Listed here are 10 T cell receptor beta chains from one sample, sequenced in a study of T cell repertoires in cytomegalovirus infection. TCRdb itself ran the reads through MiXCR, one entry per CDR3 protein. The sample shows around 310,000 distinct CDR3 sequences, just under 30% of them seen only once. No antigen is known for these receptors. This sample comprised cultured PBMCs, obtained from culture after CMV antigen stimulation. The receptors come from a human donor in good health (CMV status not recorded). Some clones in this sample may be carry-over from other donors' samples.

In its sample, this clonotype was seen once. The CDR3 DNA reads as TGCAGTGCTAGAGGAACTTATAGCAATCAGCCCCAGCATTTT. It codes for CSARGTYSNQPQHF. The chain combines TRBV20-1 with TRBJ1-5; D gene ambiguous. V gave up 1 base and J gave up 0 bases, with 7 bases separating them. Per the germline V gene, CDR1 is DFQATT and CDR2 is SNEGSKA (reference sequence). The CDR3 runs 14 residues.

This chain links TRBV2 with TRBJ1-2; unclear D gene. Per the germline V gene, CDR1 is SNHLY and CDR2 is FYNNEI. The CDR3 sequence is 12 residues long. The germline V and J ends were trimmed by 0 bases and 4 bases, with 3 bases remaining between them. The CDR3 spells CASSEASYGYTF. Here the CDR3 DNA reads TGTGCCAGCAGTGAAGCCAGCTATGGCTACACCTTC.

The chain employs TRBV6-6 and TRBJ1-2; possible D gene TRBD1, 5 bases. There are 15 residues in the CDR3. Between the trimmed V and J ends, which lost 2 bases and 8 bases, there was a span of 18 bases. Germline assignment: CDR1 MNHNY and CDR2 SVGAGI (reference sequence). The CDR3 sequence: CASSYPNPGAEGYTF. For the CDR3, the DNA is TGTGCCAGCAGTTACCCGAATCCCGGGGCGGAGGGCTACACCTTC.

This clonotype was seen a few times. CDR3 in amino acids: CASSPRPEAFF. The DNA of the CDR3 is TGTGCCAGCAGCCCGAGACCAGAAGCTTTCTTT. This chain links TRBV6-2 or TRBV6-3 with TRBJ1-1; D call uncertain. V was shortened by 6 bases and J by 8 bases, with 10 bases between the two germline ends. The CDR3 totals 11 residues. CDR1 is MNHEY and CDR2 is SVGEGT in the germline V gene.

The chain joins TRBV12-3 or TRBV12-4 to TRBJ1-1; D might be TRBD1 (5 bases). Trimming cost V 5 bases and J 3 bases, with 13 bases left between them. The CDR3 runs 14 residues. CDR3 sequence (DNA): TGTGCCAGCAGTGAGAGGGGAGCCTACACTGAAGCTTTCTTT. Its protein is CASSERGAYTEAFF.

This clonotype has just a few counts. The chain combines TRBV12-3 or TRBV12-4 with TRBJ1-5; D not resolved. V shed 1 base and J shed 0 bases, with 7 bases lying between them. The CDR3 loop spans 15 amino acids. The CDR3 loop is CASSLGESSNQPQHF. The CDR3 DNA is TGTGCCAGCAGTTTAGGAGAGTCTAGCAATCAGCCCCAGCATTTT.

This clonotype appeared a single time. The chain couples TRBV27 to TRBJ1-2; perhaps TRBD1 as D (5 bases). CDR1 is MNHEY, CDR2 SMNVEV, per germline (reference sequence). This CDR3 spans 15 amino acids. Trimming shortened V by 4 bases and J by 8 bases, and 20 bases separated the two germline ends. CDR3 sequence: CASSWGRDSEQGYTF. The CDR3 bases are TGTGCCAGCAGTTGGGGCCGCGACAGCGAACAAGGCTACACCTTC.

Here the CDR3 DNA reads TGTGCCACCAGTAAAATGTGGACTAGCGAGAACAATGAGCAGTTCTTC. As protein: CATSKMWTSENNEQFF. The chain has TRBV24-1 and TRBJ2-1; the match to TRBD2 covers 9 bases. Germline CDR1 and CDR2: KGHDR and SFDVKD. This CDR3 contains 16 residues. After removal of 6 bases from V and 5 bases from J, the junction contained 10 bases not matched to a gene.

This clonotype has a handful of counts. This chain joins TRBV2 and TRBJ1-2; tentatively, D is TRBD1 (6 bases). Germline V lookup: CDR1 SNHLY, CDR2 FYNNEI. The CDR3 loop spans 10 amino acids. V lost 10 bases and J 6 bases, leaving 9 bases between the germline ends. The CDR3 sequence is CATQGNGYTF. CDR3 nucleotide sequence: TGTGCCACCCAGGGGAATGGCTACACCTTC.

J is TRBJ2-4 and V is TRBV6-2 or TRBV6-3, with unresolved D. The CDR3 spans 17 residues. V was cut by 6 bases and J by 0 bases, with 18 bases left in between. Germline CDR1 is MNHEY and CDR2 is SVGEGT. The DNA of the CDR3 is TGTGCCAGCAGCCCCCAGGTAGGAAGGAGAGCCAAAAACATTCAGTACTTC. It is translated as CASSPQVGRRAKNIQYF.